The 24 T cell receptor beta chains below come from one sample, sequenced in a study of blood T cells in healthy people across ages. Alongside a J-beta primer mix, a sample-barcoded 5' primer served in a second PCR lasting roughly 7 to 11 cycles. Each CDR3 protein gets one entry after TCRdb re-called the 5' RACE reads with MiXCR. This sample has about 800,000 distinct CDR3 sequences, with 20% to 30% found just once. The data were also submitted as part of a second study, on T cells of mothers and their children.

Sequencing was done on a sample of blood. The receptors were sampled from a boy under 18 in good health.

About this clonotype itself: A much larger clone sits a single nucleotide away, making a read error possible. The chain carries TRBV6-4 and TRBJ2-7, with D possibly TRBD1 on 5 matching bases. CDR1 is MRHNA and CDR2 is SNTAGT in the germline V gene. The length of the CDR3 is 15 residues. Between the trimmed V and J ends, which lost 9 bases and 3 bases, there was a span of 21 bases. CDR3 residues: CARKGMGPQGYEQYF. The CDR3 DNA reads as TGTGCCAGAAAGGGGATGGGGCCGCAGGGCTACGAGCAGTACTTC.

The chain is built from TRBV29-1 and TRBJ1-1, with D unresolved. V lost 3 bases and J lost 1, with 9 bases in between. CDR3 length equals 13 residues. Germline V gene lookup returns CDR1 SQVTM and CDR2 ANQGSEA. The CDR3 loop is CSVDEGRNTEAFF. The CDR3 DNA sequence: TGCAGCGTTGATGAGGGCAGGAACACTGAAGCTTTCTTT.

CDR3 region: CSVAPRHSSYEQYF. Written as DNA, the CDR3 is TGCAGCGTTGCCCCGAGGCATAGCTCCTACGAGCAGTACTTC. The gene calls are TRBV29-1 and TRBJ2-7; no firm D call. CDR1 is SQVTM and CDR2 is ANQGSEA in the germline V gene. V lost 4 bases, J lost 0 bases, and 13 bases lay in between. This CDR3 region has 14 residues.

The V call is TRBV7-2, the J call TRBJ2-7; unclear D gene. The germline V gene encodes CDR1 SGHTA and CDR2 FQGNSA. Trimming removed 2 bases at V and 5 bases at J, with 7 bases between. The CDR3 covers 12 residues. The chain's CDR3 is CASSLRVDEQYF. In nucleotides, the CDR3 is TGTGCCAGCAGCTTAAGGGTCGACGAGCAGTACTTC.

For this clonotype: The junction differs from germline at one of its ends, possibly a read error. The chain uses TRBV29-1 and TRBJ1-2; TRBD1 is a possible D gene (5 bases). The length of the CDR3 is 11 residues. Per the germline V gene, CDR1 is SQVTM and CDR2 is ANQGSEA. CDR3 residues: CSVGGASGYAF. For the CDR3, the DNA is TGCAGCGTTGGAGGGGCAAGTGGCTACGCCTTC.

This clonotype came up many times. The rearrangement links TRBV28 to TRBJ1-5; D may be TRBD1 (6 bases). V was trimmed by 3 bases and J by 6 bases, leaving 12 bases between them. There are 14 residues in the CDR3. Germline V gene lookup returns CDR1 MDHEN and CDR2 SYDVKM. DNA of the CDR3: TGTGCCAGCAGTTTGGGGGCACGGAGTCAGCCCCAGCATTTT. It encodes CASSLGARSQPQHF.

This clonotype was seen only a few times. CDR3 in amino acids: CASERGGKTDSYEQYF. The CDR3, as DNA: TGTGCCAGCGAGCGGGGGGGTAAGACAGACTCCTACGAGCAGTACTTC. V and J are TRBV6-6 and TRBJ2-5; 10 bases line up with TRBD2. The last part of the DNA fits TRBJ2-7 better; the J call may be wrong. CDR1 is MNHNY, CDR2 SVGAGI, per germline (reference sequence). The CDR3 has 16 residues.

This clonotype was seen a few times. One end of the junction varies from germline; a read error may be responsible. This rearrangement joins TRBV15 to TRBJ2-5; a possible D gene is TRBD1 (6 bases). CDR3 size: 15 residues. Germline V gene sequence: CDR1 LNHNV, CDR2 YYDKDF (reference sequence). In nucleotides, the CDR3 is TGTGCCACCAGCAGAAACCGGGACAACCAAGAGACCCAGCACTTC. This sequence encodes CATSRNRDNQETQHF.

The chain has TRBV7-2 and TRBJ2-5; D gene ambiguous. The CDR3 has 15 residues. From germline, CDR1 is SGHTA and CDR2 FQGNSA. The V and J ends lost 1 base and 5 bases respectively, with 14 bases between them. In DNA form, the CDR3 reads TGTGCCAGCAGCTTAGACCCGTCTCAGAGGGAGACCCAGTACTTC. It specifies CASSLDPSQRETQYF.

This chain links TRBV7-2 with TRBJ2-7, with D perhaps TRBD1 (5 bases). The CDR3 length is 14 residues. Trimming left V 0 bases short and J 5 bases short, with 11 bases between. In germline, CDR1 is SGHTA, CDR2 FQGNSA. The CDR3 here is CASSLARVYHEQYF. CDR3 in DNA: TGTGCCAGCAGCTTAGCCAGGGTGTACCACGAGCAGTACTTC.

This clonotype has just a few counts. The gene calls are TRBV5-1 and TRBJ2-5, with 8 bases lining up with TRBD2. The junction had 3 bases not matched to a gene; V was cut back by 1 base and J by 4 bases. CDR3 size: 14 residues. Germline CDR1 and CDR2: SGHRS and YFSETQ. In DNA, the CDR3 is TGCGCCAGCAGCTTGACGGCGGGAGGAGAGACCCAGTACTTC. This translates into CASSLTAGGETQYF.

The chain couples TRBV4-1 to TRBJ1-1, with D possibly TRBD1 on 6 matching bases. The CDR3 loop spans 15 amino acids. Germline-derived CDR1 and CDR2 are MGHRA and YSYEKL. V was trimmed by 1 base and J by 0 bases, leaving 9 bases between them. Here the CDR3 reads CASSQAGAMNTEAFF. The CDR3 DNA follows: TGCGCCAGCAGCCAAGCGGGGGCGATGAACACTGAAGCTTTCTTT.

V usage is TRBV25-1 and J usage is TRBJ2-7; D gene uncertain. The V end lost 10 bases, the J end lost 4 bases, and 5 bases lay between the germline ends. From germline, CDR1 is MGHDK and CDR2 SYGVNS. The CDR3 is made up of 9 amino acids. The CDR3 loop reads CATGYEQYF. The CDR3 DNA reads as TGTGCCACTGGGTACGAGCAGTACTTC.

The rearrangement links TRBV19 to TRBJ2-5; D unclear. The DNA end lines up better with TRBJ2-1; the J call may be wrong. The CDR3 sequence is 12 residues long. CDR1 and CDR2 from the germline V gene are LNHDA and SQIVND (reference sequence). CDR3: CASTHGLGEQFF. The CDR3 coding sequence is TGTGCCAGTACCCACGGGCTGGGTGAGCAGTTCTTC.

This clonotype was detected only a few times. V and J are TRBV29-1 and TRBJ2-5, with 7 bases that match TRBD1. Germline values: CDR1 SQVTM, CDR2 ANQGSEA. The ends lost 8 bases at V and 5 bases at J; junction bases unmatched: 8. The CDR3 extends over 12 amino acids. CDR3 coding DNA: TGCAGCCTAACAGGGGTGAGCGAGACCCAGTACTTC. Its protein product is CSLTGVSETQYF. Drawing the rest from reference TRBV29-1 and TRBJ2-5, the complete variable domain is SAVISQKPSRDICQRGTSLTIQCQVDSQVTMMFWYRQQPGQSLTLIATANQGSEATYESGFVIDKFPISRPNLTFSTLTVSNMSPEDSSIYLCSLTGVSETQYFGPGTRLLVL.

This chain links TRBV7-6 with TRBJ2-7, with 11 bases matching TRBD2. The CDR3 covers 19 residues. Germline V CDR1 and CDR2: SGHVS, FNYEAQ. V shed 5 bases, J shed 1 base, and the junction held 16 bases outside the gene matches. CDR3 in DNA: TGTGCCAGCAGCCCTAGCGGCCCAACTAGCGGGGGTTGGTCCTACGAGCAGTACTTC. Translated, it gives CASSPSGPTSGGWSYEQYF.

This chain uses TRBV7-2 with TRBJ2-5, with D tentatively TRBD2 (6 bases). The DNA end is a closer match to TRBJ2-7, so the J assignment may be wrong. The CDR3 covers 13 residues. CDR1 and CDR2 from the germline V gene are SGHTA and FQGNSA. The CDR3 nucleotides read TGTGCCAGCAGCTCCCGACCGGGACTCGAGCAGTACTTC. As protein: CASSSRPGLEQYF.

The J gene is TRBJ2-5, the V gene TRBV5-1; TRBD1 might be the D (6 bases). The CDR3 contains 15 residues. Germline CDR1 and CDR2: SGHRS and YFSETQ. V dropped 5 bases and J dropped 2 bases, with 16 bases sitting between them. The chain's CDR3 is CASRYAGTPQETQYF. The DNA of the CDR3 is TGCGCCAGCAGATATGCCGGGACACCACAAGAGACCCAGTACTTC. Based on the CDR3 plus reference TRBV5-1 and TRBJ2-5, the full variable domain is KAGVTQTPRYLIKTRGQQVTLSCSPISGHRSVSWYQQTPGQGLQFLFEYFSETQRNKGNFPGRFSGRQFSNSRSEMNVSTLELGDSALYLCASRYAGTPQETQYFGPGTRLLVL.

This chain connects TRBV7-8 to TRBJ1-3; the D is unclear. V was trimmed by 9 bases and J by 7 bases, leaving 13 bases between them. The germline gives CDR1 SGHVS, CDR2 FQNEAQ. The CDR3 has 12 amino acids. The CDR3 DNA reads as TGTGCCAGTATCGACTTAACGAACACCATATATTTT. Amino acids: CASIDLTNTIYF.

The chain is built from TRBV20-1 and TRBJ2-1; 9 bases are a match to TRBD1. The CDR3 length is 16 residues. With 4 bases clipped from V and 0 bases from J, the junction kept 7 bases outside the gene matches. Germline loops: CDR1 DFQATT, CDR2 SNEGSKA (reference sequence). CDR3: CSAKKDRGISYNEQFF. CDR3 nucleotides: TGCAGTGCTAAAAAGGACAGGGGCATCTCCTACAATGAGCAGTTCTTC.

The rearrangement uses TRBV6-5 and TRBJ1-2; perhaps TRBD1 as D (6 bases). The CDR3 has 13 amino acids. With 7 bases removed from V and 5 bases from J, the gap between germline ends came to 14 bases. CDR1 MNHEY and CDR2 SVGAGI come from the germline V gene. The CDR3: CASNRGHGYGYTF. CDR3 nucleotide sequence: TGTGCCAGCAACCGGGGGCACGGGTATGGCTACACCTTC.

V and J are TRBV7-9 and TRBJ2-2; 7 bases fit TRBD2. After removal of 1 base from V and 5 bases from J, the junction contained 13 bases not matched to a gene. Germline-derived CDR1 and CDR2 are SEHNR and FQNEAQ (reference sequence). This CDR3 region has 18 residues. CDR3 protein: CASSLGRRELLRTGELFF. In nucleotides, the CDR3 is TGTGCCAGCAGCTTAGGACGGCGGGAGCTCCTGCGGACCGGGGAGCTGTTTTTT.

This clonotype came up a few times. The chain joins TRBV7-8 to TRBJ2-7; 8 bases fit TRBD1. CDR1 SGHVS and CDR2 FQNEAQ come from the germline V gene. The CDR3 consists of 14 residues. Trimming took 5 bases from V and 4 from J; bases not matched to a gene: 7. The CDR3 protein is CASSLNDRGYEQYF. In DNA form, the CDR3 reads TGTGCCAGCAGCCTTAACGACAGGGGTTACGAGCAGTACTTC.

The CDR3 nucleotides are TGCAGCGGAGGGACAGGGGGACCCGAGCAGTACTTC. Its protein is CSGGTGGPEQYF. This chain uses TRBV29-1 with TRBJ2-5; 11 nucleotides line up with TRBD1. The DNA end is a closer match to TRBJ2-7, so the J assignment may be wrong. Germline V gene data show CDR1 as SQVTM and CDR2 as ANQGSEA. The CDR3 has 12 residues.